This T cell receptor beta chain was obtained from a study of T-cell reconstitution after alpha-beta-depleted transplantation in children (dated by TCRdb to about 2016). About the study as a whole: Using TCR repertoire profiling, the study followed T-cell immune reconstitution in a quantitative way in children after TCRalphabeta/CD19-depleted allogeneic hematopoietic cell transplantation.

The receptor library was made with PCR. Sequencing took place on an Illumina HiSeq 2500. TCR library preparation used molecular barcoding, with unique molecular identifiers applied to normalize quantification of the TCRbeta repertoire. TCRdb reprocessed the public reads (quality trimming at Q25 with fastp, clone calling with MiXCR) and kept in-frame beta chains. Duplicate CDR3 protein sequences are folded into a single record with the most common DNA and genes. The sample profile shows about 600,000 distinct CDR3 sequences; about 11% of them were found once. The ten largest clones represent roughly 4% of the sample. This clonotype was seen a handful of times. Its antigen has not been determined. There are no base qualities to consult, and no much larger clone falls within one base. The cysteine opens and the phenylalanine closes a CDR3 of 15 amino acids. This entry keeps only the CDR3 DNA: 45 bases, framed from base 1. As encoded in the germline V gene, CDR1 is SGHRS while CDR2 is YFSETQ. V and J are trimmed by 4 bases and 5 bases, and the gene matches miss 10 bases of the junction.

The material sequenced was PBMCs from the stem cell graft donor, taken from the stem cell graft. This receptor was obtained from a human donor who donated a stem cell graft to a child with acute myeloid leukemia. The sequence is built from TRBV5-1 and TRBJ2-5; TRBD2 agrees with 8 junctional bases. Here is the DNA: TGCGCCAGCAGCCCACAACTGAGCGGGAGCGAGACCCAGTACTTC. Translated, it reads CASSPQLSGSETQYF.